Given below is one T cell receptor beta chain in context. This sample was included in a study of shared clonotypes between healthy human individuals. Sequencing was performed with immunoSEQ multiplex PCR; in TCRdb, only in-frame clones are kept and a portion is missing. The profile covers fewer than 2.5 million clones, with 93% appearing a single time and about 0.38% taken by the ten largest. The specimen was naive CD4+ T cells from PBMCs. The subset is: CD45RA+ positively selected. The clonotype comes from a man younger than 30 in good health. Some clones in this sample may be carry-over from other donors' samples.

The CDR3 loop is CASSLPRVDNEQFF. The CDR3 nucleotides are TGCGCCAGCAGCCTTCCGAGGGTCGATAATGAGCAGTTCTTC. The V and J genes are TRBV5-1 and TRBJ2-1, with a possible D match to TRBD2 (5 bases). Germline CDR1 reads SGHRS; CDR2 reads YFSETQ. V was clipped by 4 bases and J by 7 bases, with 15 bases between them. This CDR3 is built from 14 residues.